Following are 21 T cell receptor beta chains from one sample sequenced in a study of cytomegalovirus exposure and HLA in healthy donors. Amplification used 60 Vbeta primers and 13 Jbeta primers. The data were produced by immunoSEQ multiplex PCR, yet TCRdb's version contains in-frame clones alone and is incomplete. The sample totals around 65,000 clones. The specimen was PBMCs. The receptor set was obtained from a man under 40 in good health and CMV-seropositive.

The chain is built from TRBV25-1 and TRBJ1-5, with TRBD1 as a possible D gene (6 bases). Germline V CDR1 and CDR2: MGHDK, SYGVNS. This CDR3 spans 14 amino acids. V was trimmed by 1 base and J by 9 bases, leaving 13 bases between them. In DNA form, the CDR3 reads TGTGCCAGCAGTGAATCAGCAGGGGTCGGGCCCCAGCATTTT. It translates to CASSESAGVGPQHF.

V gene TRBV6-1 combines with J gene TRBJ1-4, with D unclear. This CDR3 is 12 amino acids long. In germline, CDR1 is MNHNS, CDR2 SASEGT. The V and J ends lost 8 bases and 12 bases respectively, with 16 bases between them. CDR3 bases: TGTGCCAGCTCTCCGGGGTGGGCAGAACTGTTTTTT. Translation: CASSPGWAELFF.

CDR3 in amino acids: CASSQGGIVGQGDNEQFF. As DNA, the CDR3 is TGCGCCAGCAGCCAAGGTGGTATCGTGGGACAGGGGGACAATGAGCAGTTCTTC. The V and J genes are TRBV4-1 and TRBJ2-1; TRBD1 aligns across 11 bases. From germline, CDR1 is MGHRA and CDR2 YSYEKL. The CDR3 contains 18 residues. The trim removed 1 base at V and 5 bases at J, leaving 10 bases unmatched.

V usage is TRBV4-2 and J usage is TRBJ2-3, with D unresolved. This CDR3 spans 11 amino acids. The V gene lost 4 bases and the J gene lost 5 bases, with 4 bases spanning the gap. CDR1 LGHNA and CDR2 YNFKEQ come from the germline V gene. CDR3 loop: CASSLLDTQYF. The DNA for the CDR3 is TGTGCCAGCAGCCTCCTAGATACGCAGTATTTT.

V and J are TRBV6-5 and TRBJ1-1; TRBD1 is a possible D gene (6 bases). Looked up from germline, CDR1 is MNHEY and CDR2 is SVGAGI. The V and J ends lost 5 bases and 6 bases respectively, with 16 bases between them. This CDR3 region has 14 residues. CDR3 coding DNA: TGTGCCAGCAGTAACGGACAGCACCGGGCTGAAGCTTTCTTT. This sequence encodes CASSNGQHRAEAFF.

V and J are TRBV5-4 and TRBJ1-2, with 11 bases aligning to TRBD1. Trimming cost V 4 bases and J 4 bases; bases outside gene matches: 6. Germline CDR1 is SGHNT and CDR2 is YYREEE (reference sequence). This CDR3 comprises 15 residues. The chain's CDR3 is CASSPPGTGGYGYTF. The CDR3 bases are TGTGCCAGCAGCCCCCCGGGGACAGGGGGCTATGGCTACACCTTC. Based on the CDR3 plus reference TRBV5-4 and TRBJ1-2, the full variable domain is ETGVTQSPTHLIKTRGQQVTLRCSSQSGHNTVSWYQQALGQGPQFIFQYYREEENGRGNFPPRFSGLQFPNYSSELNVNALELDDSALYLCASSPPGTGGYGYTFGSGTRLTVV.

The rearrangement links TRBV5-1 to TRBJ1-2; 9 bases align to TRBD1. Losses at the gene ends were 0 bases for V and 2 bases for J; bases not matched to a gene: 2. Germline V lookup: CDR1 SGHRS, CDR2 YFSETQ. There are 15 residues in the CDR3. CDR3 sequence (DNA): TGCGCCAGCAGCTTGGAGGGGACAGGGAACTATGGCTACACCTTC. This translates into CASSLEGTGNYGYTF.

The rearrangement uses TRBV6-1 and TRBJ2-5; 10 nucleotides line up with TRBD1. The germline V gene has CDR1 MNHNS and CDR2 SASEGT. The V and J ends lost 7 bases and 5 bases, in that order; junction bases with no gene match: 7. The CDR3 extends over 14 amino acids. CDR3 loop: CASIKGTGVETQYF. The CDR3 DNA follows: TGTGCCAGCATCAAAGGGACAGGGGTGGAGACCCAGTACTTC.

As for this clone: Other DNA variants within this sample encode the same CDR3. The V call is TRBV5-6, the J call TRBJ1-6; 7 positions match TRBD1. The CDR3 is 14 residues long. With V trimmed by 4 bases and J by 8 bases, 6 bases remained unmatched. Germline V gives CDR1 SGHDT, CDR2 YYEEEE. The CDR3 coding sequence is TGTGCCAGCAGCCAGAAAGACAGGGATTCACCCCTCCACTTT. Its protein is CASSQKDRDSPLHF.

V and J are TRBV2 and TRBJ2-3; D is unclear. With 6 bases removed from V and 2 bases from J, the gap between germline ends came to 6 bases. This CDR3 contains 12 residues. The germline gives CDR1 SNHLY, CDR2 FYNNEI. CDR3 sequence: CASRINTDTQYF. The CDR3 DNA follows: TGTGCCAGCAGAATAAACACAGATACGCAGTATTTT. The variable domain in full, completed from reference TRBV2 and TRBJ2-3, reads EPEVTQTPSHQVTQMGQEVILRCVPISNHLYFYWYRQILGQKVEFLVSFYNNEISEKSEIFDDQFSVERPDGSNFTLKIRSTKLEDSAMYFCASRINTDTQYFGPGTRLTVL.

The chain uses TRBV27 and TRBJ2-1; D remains ambiguous. From germline, CDR1 is MNHEY and CDR2 SMNVEV (reference sequence). Deletions cut 5 bases from V and 8 bases from J, with 10 bases between. This CDR3 has 12 amino acids. DNA for the CDR3: TGTGCCAGCAGTACACGAGGAGATGAGCAGTTCTTC. Translated, it gives CASSTRGDEQFF.

The genes are TRBV5-4 and TRBJ2-2, with TRBD2 matching over 8 bases. The CDR3 has 16 residues. V shed 0 bases and J 5 bases; nucleotides not matched to a gene: 6. Germline V gives CDR1 SGHNT, CDR2 YYREEE (reference sequence). Written as DNA, the CDR3 is TGTGCCAGCAGCTTGGCGGGGGGGCGGGGAACCGGGGAGCTGTTTTTT. Translated, it gives CASSLAGGRGTGELFF.

The gene calls are TRBV4-1 and TRBJ1-2; D is unclear. The V and J ends lost 4 bases and 1 base respectively, with 10 bases between them. The V gene's germline CDR1 is MGHRA and CDR2 YSYEKL. This CDR3 has 14 amino acids. The CDR3 here is CASSRPDINYGYTF. DNA of the CDR3: TGCGCCAGCAGCCGACCCGACATTAACTATGGCTACACCTTC.

This chain joins TRBV5-4 and TRBJ2-7; 8 nucleotides agree with TRBD1. Per germline, CDR1 SGHNT and CDR2 YYREEE (reference sequence). J lost 3 bases, V lost 0 bases, and 2 bases had no gene match. The CDR3 length is 14 residues. The CDR3 DNA sequence: TGTGCCAGCAGCTTGGGGACAGGGTTCTACGAGCAGTACTTC. Protein sequence: CASSLGTGFYEQYF.

The rearrangement uses TRBV6-1 and TRBJ2-7, with D unclear. Trimming cost V 5 bases and J 3 bases, with 17 bases left between them. The CDR3 length is 15 residues. CDR1 MNHNS and CDR2 SASEGT come from the germline V gene. Here the CDR3 DNA reads TGTGCCAGCAGTAGCCTAAACAAACTACGCTACGAGCAGTACTTC. Amino acid sequence: CASSSLNKLRYEQYF.

The rearrangement joins TRBV30 to TRBJ1-3; the D is unclear. Germline values: CDR1 GTSNPN, CDR2 SVGIG (reference sequence). Trimming cost V 0 bases and J 4 bases, with 13 bases left between them. The CDR3 is made up of 15 amino acids. CDR3: CAWSVPGIIGNTIYF. The CDR3, as DNA: TGTGCCTGGAGTGTACCAGGTATCATAGGAAACACCATATATTTT.

J is TRBJ1-1 and V is TRBV5-1; TRBD1 matches 11 bases. With V trimmed by 0 bases and J by 6 bases, 4 bases remained unmatched. The CDR3 consists of 15 residues. Per germline, CDR1 SGHRS and CDR2 YFSETQ. The CDR3 bases are TGCGCCAGCAGCTTGGGGCCGGGACAGGGGGCTGAAGCTTTCTTT. Translating it yields CASSLGPGQGAEAFF.

The chain joins TRBV19 to TRBJ2-1, with D maybe TRBD1 (6 bases). The CDR3 sequence is 16 residues long. CDR1 LNHDA and CDR2 SQIVND come from the germline V gene (reference sequence). Trimming cost V 5 bases and J 6 bases, with 20 bases left between them. The CDR3 DNA sequence: TGTGCCAGTAGTGACCCAGGGGTCCCCAGGAGCAATGAGCAGTTCTTC. It is translated as CASSDPGVPRSNEQFF.

This sequence joins TRBV7-9 and TRBJ2-7, with TRBD1 identical over 8 bases. Germline CDR1 SEHNR, CDR2 FQNEAQ (reference sequence). The trim removed 2 bases at V and 5 bases at J, leaving 5 bases unmatched. The CDR3 runs to 14 residues. As DNA, the CDR3 is TGTGCCAGCAGCTTACAGCAGGGGGCCAACGAGCAGTACTTC. Its protein product is CASSLQQGANEQYF.

The chain uses TRBV18 and TRBJ1-3, with a possible D match to TRBD1 (5 bases). Trimming stripped 1 base from V and 0 bases from J, with 10 bases between. CDR1 is KGHSH, CDR2 LQKENI, per germline. The CDR3 sequence is 16 residues long. The CDR3 sequence is CASSPLTGDSGNTIYF. The CDR3 bases are TGTGCCAGCTCACCACTTACAGGTGACTCTGGAAACACCATATATTTT.

This chain uses TRBV30 with TRBJ1-2, with a weak D call TRBD1 (6 bases). Trimming left V 4 bases short and J 4 bases short, with 10 bases between. Germline V lookup: CDR1 GTSNPN, CDR2 SVGIG (reference sequence). The CDR3 runs to 12 residues. In DNA, the CDR3 is TGTGCCTGGACGACAGGCCCCTATGGCTACACCTTC. Its translation is CAWTTGPYGYTF.